This TCR beta chain was obtained from a study of OX40 agonist ivuxolimab in advanced cancers. Across the study: People who had prior anti-PD-1, anti-PD-L1 or anti-CTLA-4 therapy could take part, and approximately 43% had some. Study observations and caveats: In general, CD8+ T cells held more expanded clones than CD4+ did, on average.

The repertoire was sequenced with immunoSEQ multiplex PCR; TCRdb's copy has only in-frame clones and lacks some. The top ten hold around 10% of the sample, which has around 48,000 clones, about 88% seen once. Note on this clone: Its antigen is unidentified. The junction differs from germline at one of its ends, possibly a read error.

CDR1 is ENHRY, CDR2 SYGVKD, per germline. The length of the CDR3 is 14 residues. This sequence originates from an adult with an advanced solid tumor such as melanoma, head and neck, liver or kidney cancer. The chain recombines TRBV10-3 with TRBJ2-7; D is possibly TRBD1 or TRBD2 (5 bases each). The sequencing here drew on CD4+ or CD8+ T cells sorted from blood, taken in a trial of the OX40 agonist ivuxolimab. The CDR3 loop reads CAISASGTEELRDF. CDR3 bases: TGTGCCATCAGTGCCTCTGGGACCGAAGAACTTCGGGACTTC.